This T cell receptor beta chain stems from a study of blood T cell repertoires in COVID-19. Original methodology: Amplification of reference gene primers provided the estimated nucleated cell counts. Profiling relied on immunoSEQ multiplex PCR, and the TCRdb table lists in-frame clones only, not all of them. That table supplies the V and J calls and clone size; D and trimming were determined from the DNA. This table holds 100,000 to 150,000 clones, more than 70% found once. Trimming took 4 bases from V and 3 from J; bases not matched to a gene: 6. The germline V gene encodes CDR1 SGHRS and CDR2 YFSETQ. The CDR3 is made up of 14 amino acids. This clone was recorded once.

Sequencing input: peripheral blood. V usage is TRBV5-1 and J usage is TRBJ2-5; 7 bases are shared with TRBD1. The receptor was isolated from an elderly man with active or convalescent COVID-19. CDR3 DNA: TGCGCCAGCAGCACGGGACAGCCGAAAGAGACCCAGTACTTC. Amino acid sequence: CASSTGQPKETQYF.